This record looks at one T cell receptor beta chain sequence and its context. Its antigen target is currently unknown. Library prep was done by the immunoSEQ multiplex PCR assay. For the multiplex PCR, a mixture combining 60 forward primers for TCR Vbeta segments and 13 reverse primers for TCR Jbeta segments was used. Amplification of the CDR3 region of rearranged TCR beta genes was performed with a multiplex PCR assay on genomic DNA. On the Illumina HiSeq System, the amplified TCR beta libraries were sequenced as 87-base-pair reads. The authors' pipeline ran thus. Across the roughly 670 repertoires, a later analysis counted tens of millions of unique TCR beta chains, around 11 million of which were shared by at least two donors. Raw reads were error-corrected and collapsed into unique sequences by a nearest-neighbor algorithm in which closely related sequences were merged to remove PCR and sequencing errors. Alignment of CDR3 sequences to IMGT reference sequences was used to assign V, D and J gene segments. For a sequence to be retained, a match of at least six nucleotides was required to both a V gene segment and a J gene segment. A rearrangement was called productive if the CDR3 had no stop codons and remained in frame with V and J, and every other rearrangement was called non-productive. CDR3 was defined according to IMGT convention as the region running from the second conserved V-encoded cysteine to the conserved J-encoded phenylalanine. The earlier analysis of fewer than 750 of the donors excluded sequences that lacked an unambiguous match to a single V gene segment. In an earlier analysis of several hundred of the donors, V segments were called functional above 56.7% productive rearrangements and were called segregating when the between-donor standard deviation exceeded 5%. A statistical classification framework was built for diagnosing cytomegalovirus status from the catalog of TCR beta chain sequences. A later analysis assigned V and J genes by comparing TCR nucleotide sequences with IMGT/GENE-DB human TR gene sequences. The TCRdist pipeline was used in a later analysis to assign CDR3 sequences and most-parsimonious VDJ recombination scenarios. In a later analysis, each TCR beta chain was defined by its CDR3 amino acid sequence together with its V-gene family, and reads lacking a unique V-gene family were excluded. A later analysis removed 592 highly shared, low-generation-probability nucleotide sequences to deal with suspected cross-contamination and a sequencing artifact. For each public chain, a later analysis derived a clonal expansion index from normalized ranks of inferred template counts within each repertoire. Generation probabilities in a later analysis came from a VDJ recombination model fitted to out-of-frame rearrangements, and those results were checked against IGoR. In a later analysis, TCR-TCR, TCR-HLA and TCR-CMV co-occurrence was scored with hypergeometric tests, and a repertoire-size bias correction was applied to TCR pairs. A later analysis estimated false discovery rates by permuting HLA or CMV assignments 20 times. In a later analysis, co-occurring TCRs were grouped using DBSCAN, and TCRdist sequence similarity was added for clustering within HLA-allele-positive subsets. For co-occurrence clustering, repertoires with fewer than 30,000 or more than 120,000 public chains were excluded, along with 5 or 6 repertoires with anomalous nucleotide sharing. TCRdb retrieved this table from immuneACCESS and kept in-frame rearrangements only. Not all clones are present; in checked studies, unresolved V genes account for under half, and no reason is known for the remainder. The V and J calls and clone size were taken over from that table, and D and trimming were inferred from the DNA. The sample's table lists a count of about 160,000 clones. The top ten constitute around 1.6% of the sample.

The cohort comprised under 700 healthy bone marrow donors. At the time of sampling, every cohort member was nominally healthy, though immune exposures that went unrecorded were likely present. The donor tested CMV seronegative, placing the donor among the 300 to 450 seronegative members of the cohort. Every donor gave a peripheral blood sample, and the peripheral blood mononuclear cells from that sample were used for TCR beta sequencing. Genomic DNA extraction from the blood cell samples was performed with the Qiagen DNeasy Blood Extraction Kit. The data are from a study of cytomegalovirus exposure and HLA in healthy donors (dated by TCRdb to the late 2010s). Turning to the overall study: In an earlier analysis of approximately 500 of the donors, 276 Gb of sequence data and 120 million or so unique TCR beta sequences from 150 million to 200 million T cells were reported. Donor age, sex, ethnicity and CMV serostatus were collected together with the repertoire data. A later analysis re-examined previously published TCR beta repertoires from 600 to 700 donors and added high-resolution HLA genotyping to investigate patterns of TCR occurrence. Every repertoire in the discovery cohort had been generated on one and the same sequencing platform. A separate validation cohort of roughly 120 different subjects was used in addition to the approximately 700-subject first cohort. Because of strong linkage in the cohort, a handful of DR-DQ haplotypes were treated as single units for association and clustering. On average, 235,054 unique TCR beta nucleotide sequences were sequenced per donor among 350 to 400 genotyped donors of the cohort, with roughly 18% of those sequences being non-productive. An earlier analysis of around 580 of the donors used high-throughput TCR beta sequencing to judge whether each TCR beta V gene segment behaved as functional or pseudogenic. A later genetic analysis used genome-wide SNP genotypes for about 65% of the roughly 670 donors, treating that subset as a discovery cohort. Roughly 300 gigabases of sequencing data and around 85 million unique TCR sequences made up an early release that covered approximately 700 HLA-typed donors. In the later analysis, no new phenotypic data were used to find candidate immune exposures; instead, reliance was placed on TCR beta sequences and their occurrence across donors. High-throughput TCR immunosequencing, statistical association of individual TCRs with disease status, and machine learning were combined to predict cytomegalovirus infection status. The study profiled the T cell repertoires of 500 to 800 subjects by immunosequencing and related them to cytomegalovirus serostatus. Both class I and class II loci were covered by HLA typing, at four-digit resolution. The aim of the study was to test whether cataloging public T cell receptors could identify signatures of past pathogen exposure. Typing coverage varied by locus: about 620-630 donors for A, B, C, DRB1 and DQB1; 522 for DQA1; more than 600 for DPA1; roughly 450 for DPB1. Among the 398 genotyped donors, around 81% belonged to the genetic ancestry cluster associated with self-reported Caucasian donors. Overall study outcomes, separate from this receptor: For the cohort, immune exposure information was limited to CMV serostatus. Because counts were too low, about 18 rarely observed V segments, including chromosome 9 orphons, were excluded from the earlier analysis of 587 of the donors. Most TCR sequences were seen in very few donors, while some public TCRs were found in many individuals. In a later genetic analysis, a missense DCLRE1C variant was associated with V-gene and J-gene trimming of TCR beta chains, and the association was replicated in an independent cohort. Linkage disequilibrium might explain the correlated functional status among segregating V segments, but an unknown experimental factor could not be excluded. In a later analysis, HLA-associated TCR beta chains showed more clonal expansion and lower generation probabilities than non-associated chains that were equally common. Some IMGT-functional V segments, including TRBV6-2 and TRBV6-3, could not be distinguished by the 87-base-pair reads and were therefore excluded. In both the original and validation cohorts, the classifier was reported to diagnose cytomegalovirus status with high specificity and sensitivity. A later analysis associated 15,000 or so TCR beta sequences with specific HLA alleles at a false discovery rate of 0.05. The presence/absence analyses assumed that sequencing depth was roughly uniform across donors, and that assumption may not be true. When HLA alleles, especially DR and DQ, strongly co-occurred, attributing TCR associations to individual alleles was difficult. A further reported finding was that TCR beta sequences accurately predicted the HLA-A and HLA-B alleles for most subjects in the first cohort. According to the authors, the approach could potentially be generalized to other disease states and immunological phenotypes. According to a later genetic analysis, donors in an Asian-associated ancestry cluster had fewer N-insertions in productive TCRs than the approximately 650-donor mean. According to a later analysis, most CMV-associated TCR beta chains appeared to be HLA-restricted, and the HLA associations seemed to be driven largely by CMV exposure. A group of highly shared sequence variants was considered likely to be a technical artifact of the sequencing pipeline. In this cohort, only TCR beta chains were sequenced, and detectable features were limited by the absence of alpha or paired-chain data. An earlier analysis of around 540 of the donors showed that most TCR beta V segments appeared in productive rearrangements either about 90% or about 30% of the time, which broadly matched IMGT annotations. HLA typing was unavailable for some donors at each locus, so association tests used only the typed subset. In a later analysis, TCR association rates were found to vary across HLA loci, with the most associated TCRs seen for DRB1 alleles and the fewest for HLA-C alleles. Three of the identified cytomegalovirus-associated TCR beta chains were confirmed in vitro to be specific for cytomegalovirus antigens. Several of the top co-occurrence clusters appeared to be linked to parvovirus B19, influenza, CMV and Epstein-Barr virus, according to a later analysis. In the study, about 150 TCR beta chains were listed as associated with cytomegalovirus.

CDR1 MGHRA and CDR2 YSYEKL were looked up in the germline V gene. The cysteine opens and the phenylalanine closes a CDR3 of 13 amino acids. The kept DNA is CDR3 alone, 39 bases in frame from the first base. V sheds 1 base and J sheds 1 base, leaving 5 bases between their ends. Sequencing input: PBMCs. This sequence originates from a woman aged 50 to 65 in good health and CMV-seronegative. The chain was built from TRBV4-1 and TRBJ2-7, with no D gene named confidently. The bases are TGCGCCAGCAGCCAAGGTTCTTCCTACGAGCAGTACTTC. The translation is CASSQGSSYEQYF.